Following are 6 T cell receptor beta chains from one sample sequenced in a study of blood T cell repertoires in COVID-19. Sequencing used immunoSEQ multiplex PCR; TCRdb keeps in-frame clones, though not all of them. The sample lists tens of thousands of clones, under 90% occurring once. Sequenced material: peripheral blood. The receptors originated from an elderly woman with active or convalescent COVID-19.

V gene TRBV5-8 combines with J gene TRBJ1-6, with unresolved D. CDR3 length: 17 amino acids. Trimming shortened V by 0 bases and J by 7 bases, and 17 bases separated the two germline ends. Germline-derived CDR1 and CDR2 are SGHTS and YDEGEE. For the CDR3, the DNA is TGTGCCAGCAGCTTGGAAGGCTTCGACAAGTCGAATTCACCCCTCCACTTT. It translates to CASSLEGFDKSNSPLHF. The full variable domain, with the rest looked up from reference TRBV5-8 and TRBJ1-6, is EAGVTQSPTHLIKTRGQQATLRCSPISGHTSVYWYQQALGLGLQFLLWYDEGEERNRGNFPPRFSGRQFPNYSSELNVNALELEDSALYLCASSLEGFDKSNSPLHFGNGTRLTVT.

The gene calls are TRBV19 and TRBJ1-2; 8 positions match TRBD1. The CDR3 sequence is 13 residues long. Germline V gene sequence: CDR1 LNHDA, CDR2 SQIVND (reference sequence). V trimming: 9 bases; J trimming: 5 bases; junction bases outside the gene matches: 8. The CDR3, as DNA: TGTGCCAGCACGGAGCAGGGGGCTTATGGCTACACCTTC. Translation: CASTEQGAYGYTF.

The V gene is TRBV12-3 or TRBV12-4, the J gene TRBJ2-7, with a possible D match to TRBD1 (5 bases). Trimming pared 6 bases from V and 4 bases from J, leaving 13 bases between. The CDR3 covers 13 residues. CDR3 in amino acids: CASRQDTEYEQYF. In nucleotides, the CDR3 is TGTGCCAGCAGGCAGGACACCGAATACGAGCAGTACTTC.

The sample holds a few counts of this clone. The V gene is TRBV6-6, the J gene TRBJ1-3; 9 bases align to TRBD1. CDR3 length: 15 amino acids. Unmatched junction bases numbered 9, after V lost 8 bases and J lost 4 bases. Germline loops: CDR1 MNHNY, CDR2 SVGAGI (reference sequence). The CDR3 bases are TGTGCCAGCGGACTACAGGGGGCGCCGGGAAACACCATATATTTT. This translates into CASGLQGAPGNTIYF.

V usage is TRBV5-8 and J usage is TRBJ2-5, with 12 bases lining up with TRBD2. The V gene's germline CDR1 is SGHTS and CDR2 YDEGEE. There are 17 residues in the CDR3. The trim removed 0 bases at V and 3 bases at J, leaving 6 bases unmatched. CDR3 nucleotide sequence: TGTGCCAGCAGCTTGGGACTAGCGGGGGCCGGAAAAGAGACCCAGTACTTC. It yields the protein CASSLGLAGAGKETQYF.

V gene TRBV10-1 combines with J gene TRBJ2-5; D not resolved. Germline CDR1 reads WNHNN; CDR2 reads SYGVQD (reference sequence). The CDR3 sequence is 15 residues long. With 2 bases removed from V and 1 base from J, the gap between germline ends came to 11 bases. This CDR3 is CASSEGTESQETQYF. CDR3 sequence (DNA): TGCGCCAGCAGTGAGGGAACAGAGTCCCAAGAGACCCAGTACTTC.